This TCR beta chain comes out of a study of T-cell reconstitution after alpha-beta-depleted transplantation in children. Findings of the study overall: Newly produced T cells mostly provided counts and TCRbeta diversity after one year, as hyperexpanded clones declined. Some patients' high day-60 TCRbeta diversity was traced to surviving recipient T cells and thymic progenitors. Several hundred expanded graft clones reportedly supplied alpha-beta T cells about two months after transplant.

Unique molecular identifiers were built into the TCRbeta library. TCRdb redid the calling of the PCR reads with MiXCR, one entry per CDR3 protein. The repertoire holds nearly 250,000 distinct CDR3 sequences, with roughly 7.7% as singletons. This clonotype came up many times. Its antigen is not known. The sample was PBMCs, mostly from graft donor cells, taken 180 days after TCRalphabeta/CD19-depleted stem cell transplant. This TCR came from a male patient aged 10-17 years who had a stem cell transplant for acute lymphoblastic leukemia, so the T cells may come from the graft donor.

The CDR3 loop reads CASTLSGTTDLWLGEQFF. CDR3 in DNA: TGTGCCAGCACCCTTTCCGGGACAACGGACTTATGGCTCGGGGAGCAGTTCTTC. The gene calls are TRBV9 and TRBJ2-1, with D perhaps matching TRBD1 (6 bases). Trimming removed 6 bases from V and 10 bases from J, with 32 bases in between. The CDR3 length is 18 residues. Germline values: CDR1 SGDLS, CDR2 YYNGEE.